Listed below are T cell receptor beta chains from one sample, sequenced in a study of control samples from healthy donors and cancer patients. The repertoire was sequenced with immunoSEQ multiplex PCR; TCRdb's copy has only in-frame clones and lacks some. The sample has around 190,000 clones; the top ten hold around 2%. Sequencing input: blood. The receptors come from a woman aged 25 to 39 in good health. CDR3s include the opening cysteine and the closing phenylalanine or tryptophan.

J gene: TRBJ2-2
V gene: TRBV7-9
CDR3 protein: CASSLARLGGLFF

J gene: TRBJ1-2
V gene: TRBV28
CDR3 protein: CASSSSQGALYGYTF

J gene: TRBJ1-3
V gene: TRBV7-6
CDR3 protein: CASSLAGLRSGNTIYF

J gene: TRBJ1-2
V gene: TRBV12-3/TRBV12-4
CDR3 protein: CASKTGYGYTF

J gene: TRBJ1-4
V gene: TRBV28
CDR3 protein: CASSLRGGQVKLFF

J gene: TRBJ1-3
V gene: TRBV28
CDR3 protein: CASSRHESGNTIYF

J gene: TRBJ1-2
V gene: TRBV6-5
CDR3 protein: CASSYSGGVYGYTF

J gene: TRBJ2-1
V gene: TRBV11-2
CDR3 protein: CASSPEFGGWNEQFF

J gene: TRBJ1-1
V gene: TRBV4-1
CDR3 protein: CASSANRGEAFF

J gene: TRBJ1-1
V gene: TRBV5-1
CDR3 protein: CASSLDVNTEAFF

J gene: TRBJ2-3
V gene: TRBV28
CDR3 protein: CASSQPMAIGRTDTQYF

J gene: TRBJ2-7
V gene: TRBV29-1
CDR3 protein: CSVMPGPPFNYEQYF

J gene: TRBJ2-5
V gene: TRBV7-7
CDR3 protein: CASSLAAVGRPSETQYF

J gene: TRBJ1-5
V gene: TRBV5-8
CDR3 protein: CASSGGKYSNQPQHF

J gene: TRBJ1-5
V gene: TRBV7-8
CDR3 protein: CALRGPRRNQPQHF

J gene: TRBJ2-1
V gene: TRBV28
CDR3 protein: CASSPYLDRVGEGQFF

J gene: TRBJ1-6
V gene: TRBV2
CDR3 protein: CAIPDSEMGSPLHF

J gene: TRBJ1-4
V gene: TRBV12-5
CDR3 protein: CAAPGGDNDTNEKLFF

J gene: TRBJ1-1
V gene: TRBV4-1
CDR3 protein: CASSLGRTTEAFF

J gene: TRBJ2-7
V gene: TRBV7-2
CDR3 protein: CASSLGLVYEQYF

J gene: TRBJ2-3
V gene: TRBV24-1
CDR3 protein: CATSALTSGTDTQYF

J gene: TRBJ2-2
V gene: TRBV11-3
CDR3 protein: CASGTWVTGELFF

J gene: TRBJ2-2
V gene: TRBV5-1
CDR3 protein: CASSLGEHTGELFF

J gene: TRBJ2-2
V gene: TRBV11-2
CDR3 protein: CASSLPAENTGELFF

J gene: TRBJ1-1
V gene: TRBV5-1
CDR3 protein: CASSLAPQNTEAFF

J gene: TRBJ1-3
V gene: TRBV29-1
CDR3 protein: CSVAGQGAGNTIYF

J gene: TRBJ2-3
V gene: TRBV6-2/TRBV6-3
CDR3 protein: CASSDQKDTQYF

J gene: TRBJ1-2
V gene: TRBV14
CDR3 protein: CASSQVGEFYGYTF

J gene: TRBJ1-5
V gene: TRBV27
CDR3 protein: CASSPRFTGNQPQHF

J gene: TRBJ1-1
V gene: TRBV7-2
CDR3 protein: CASSLNRDAEAFF

J gene: TRBJ2-7
V gene: TRBV6-5
CDR3 protein: CASSYQGGGRYEQYF

J gene: TRBJ2-3
V gene: TRBV3-1/TRBV3-2
CDR3 protein: CASSQDARGDTDTQYF

J gene: TRBJ1-1
V gene: TRBV6-2/TRBV6-3
CDR3 protein: CASSYQGAYTEAFF

J gene: TRBJ1-5
V gene: TRBV5-4
CDR3 protein: CASSLGPRQPQHF

J gene: TRBJ1-4
V gene: TRBV11-2
CDR3 protein: CASANEKLFF

J gene: TRBJ1-1
V gene: TRBV5-5
CDR3 protein: CASSLVNLGHTEAFF

J gene: TRBJ1-3
V gene: TRBV6-5
CDR3 protein: CASSKIWGSGNTIYF

J gene: TRBJ2-1
V gene: TRBV5-1
CDR3 protein: CASSLAAQGRDEQFF

J gene: TRBJ1-2
V gene: TRBV2
CDR3 protein: CASSEGTGDPDTF

J gene: TRBJ2-7
V gene: TRBV7-9
CDR3 protein: CASSGLGPSYEQYF

J gene: TRBJ2-3
V gene: TRBV7-8
CDR3 protein: CASSLPAGQGGLTDTQYF

J gene: TRBJ1-5
V gene: TRBV20-1
CDR3 protein: CSASEGGSQPQHF

J gene: TRBJ2-5
V gene: TRBV28
CDR3 protein: CAKAAGGSETQYF

J gene: TRBJ2-7
V gene: TRBV4-1
CDR3 protein: CASSQGPSGGAYEQYF

J gene: TRBJ2-7
V gene: TRBV19
CDR3 protein: CASGGASSSYEQYF

J gene: TRBJ2-1
V gene: TRBV4-3
CDR3 protein: CASSPGQGAYNEQFF

J gene: TRBJ1-5
V gene: TRBV6-5
CDR3 protein: CASRTGNQPQHF

J gene: TRBJ2-3
V gene: TRBV7-2
CDR3 protein: CASSFNIAATPMYF

J gene: TRBJ1-2
V gene: TRBV6-5
CDR3 protein: CASRASGGYTF

J gene: TRBJ2-5
V gene: TRBV3-1/TRBV3-2
CDR3 protein: CASSQVEGTQYF

J gene: TRBJ1-2
V gene: TRBV4-1
CDR3 protein: CASSQVRYGGTSGYTF

J gene: TRBJ2-3
V gene: TRBV3-1/TRBV3-2
CDR3 protein: CASSQVSRTRGVTQYF